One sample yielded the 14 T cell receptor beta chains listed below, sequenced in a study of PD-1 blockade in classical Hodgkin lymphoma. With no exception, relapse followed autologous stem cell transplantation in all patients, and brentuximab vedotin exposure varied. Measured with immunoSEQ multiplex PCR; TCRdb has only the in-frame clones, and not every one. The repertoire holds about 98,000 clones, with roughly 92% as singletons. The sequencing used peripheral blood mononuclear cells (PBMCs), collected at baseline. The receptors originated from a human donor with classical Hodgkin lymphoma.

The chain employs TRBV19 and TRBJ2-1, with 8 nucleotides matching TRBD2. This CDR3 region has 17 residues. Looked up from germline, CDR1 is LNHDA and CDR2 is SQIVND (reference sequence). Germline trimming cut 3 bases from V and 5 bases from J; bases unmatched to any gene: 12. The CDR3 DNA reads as TGTGCCAGTAGTATGGGGTTGGCGGGAGGTTTCGACAATGAGCAGTTCTTC. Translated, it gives CASSMGLAGGFDNEQFF.

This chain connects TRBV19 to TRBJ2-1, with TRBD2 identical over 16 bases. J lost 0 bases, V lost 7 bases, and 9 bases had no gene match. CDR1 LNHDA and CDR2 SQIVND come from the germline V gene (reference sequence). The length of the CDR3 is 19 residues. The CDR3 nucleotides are TGTGCCAGTACCTACTCGGGACTAGCGGGGGGGAGCTCCTACAATGAGCAGTTCTTC. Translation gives CASTYSGLAGGSSYNEQFF.

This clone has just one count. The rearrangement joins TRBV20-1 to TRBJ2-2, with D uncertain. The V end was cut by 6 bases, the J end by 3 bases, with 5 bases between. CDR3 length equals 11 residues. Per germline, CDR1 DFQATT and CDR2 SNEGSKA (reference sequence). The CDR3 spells CSAEDTGELFF. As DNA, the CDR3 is TGCAGTGCCGAGGACACCGGGGAGCTGTTTTTT.

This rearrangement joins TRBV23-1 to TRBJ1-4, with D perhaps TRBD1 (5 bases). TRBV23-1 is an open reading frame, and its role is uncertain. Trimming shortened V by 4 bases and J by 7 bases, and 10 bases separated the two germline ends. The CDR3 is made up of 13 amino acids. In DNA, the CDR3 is TGCGCCAGCAGTCTGGGGGACGGTGAAAAACTGTTTTTT. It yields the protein CASSLGDGEKLFF.

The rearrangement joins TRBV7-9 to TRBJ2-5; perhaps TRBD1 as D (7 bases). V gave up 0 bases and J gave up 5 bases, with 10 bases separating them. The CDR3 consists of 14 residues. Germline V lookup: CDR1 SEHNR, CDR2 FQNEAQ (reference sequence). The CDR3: CASSLAQGRETQYF. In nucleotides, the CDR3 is TGTGCCAGCAGCTTAGCACAGGGGAGGGAGACCCAGTACTTC.

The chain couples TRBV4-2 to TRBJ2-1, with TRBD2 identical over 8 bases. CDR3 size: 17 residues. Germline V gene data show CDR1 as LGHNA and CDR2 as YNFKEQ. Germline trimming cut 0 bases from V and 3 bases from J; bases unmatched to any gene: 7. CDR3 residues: CASSQDPRLAYYNEQFF. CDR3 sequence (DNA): TGTGCCAGCAGCCAAGATCCGAGACTAGCGTACTACAATGAGCAGTTCTTC.

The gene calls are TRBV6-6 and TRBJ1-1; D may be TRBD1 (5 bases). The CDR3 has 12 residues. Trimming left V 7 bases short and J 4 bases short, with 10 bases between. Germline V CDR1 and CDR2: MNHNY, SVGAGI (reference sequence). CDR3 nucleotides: TGTGCCAGCAAGGGGACGGGCACTGAAGCTTTCTTT. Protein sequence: CASKGTGTEAFF.

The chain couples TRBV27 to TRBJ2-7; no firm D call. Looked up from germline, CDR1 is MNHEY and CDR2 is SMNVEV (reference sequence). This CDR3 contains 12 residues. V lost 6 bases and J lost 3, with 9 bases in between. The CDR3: CASSPGFYEQYF. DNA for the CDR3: TGTGCCAGCAGCCCCGGCTTCTACGAGCAGTACTTC.

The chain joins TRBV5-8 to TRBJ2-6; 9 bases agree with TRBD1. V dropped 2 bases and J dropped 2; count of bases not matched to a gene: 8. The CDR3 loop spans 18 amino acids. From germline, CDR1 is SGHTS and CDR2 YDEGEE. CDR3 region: CASSLWGQGSTGANVLTF. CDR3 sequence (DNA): TGTGCCAGCAGCTTATGGGGACAGGGTTCCACTGGGGCCAACGTCCTGACTTTC.

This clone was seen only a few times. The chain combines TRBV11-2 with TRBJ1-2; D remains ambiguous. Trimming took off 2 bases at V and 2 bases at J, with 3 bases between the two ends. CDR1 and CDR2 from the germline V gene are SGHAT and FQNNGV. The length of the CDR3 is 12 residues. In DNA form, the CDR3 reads TGTGCCAGCAGCTTACGGAACTATGGCTACACCTTC. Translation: CASSLRNYGYTF. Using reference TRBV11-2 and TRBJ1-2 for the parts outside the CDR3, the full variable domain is EAGVAQSPRYKIIEKRQSVAFWCNPISGHATLYWYQQILGQGPKLLIQFQNNGVVDDSQLPKDRFSAERLKGVDSTLKIQPAKLEDSAVYLCASSLRNYGYTFGSGTRLTVV.

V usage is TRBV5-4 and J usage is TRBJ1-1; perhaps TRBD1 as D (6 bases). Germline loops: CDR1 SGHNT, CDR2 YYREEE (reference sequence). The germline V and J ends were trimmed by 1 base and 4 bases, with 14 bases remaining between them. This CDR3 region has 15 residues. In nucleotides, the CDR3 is TGTGCCAGCAGCTTGCCTACAGGGTTGGGCACTGAAGCTTTCTTT. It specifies CASSLPTGLGTEAFF.

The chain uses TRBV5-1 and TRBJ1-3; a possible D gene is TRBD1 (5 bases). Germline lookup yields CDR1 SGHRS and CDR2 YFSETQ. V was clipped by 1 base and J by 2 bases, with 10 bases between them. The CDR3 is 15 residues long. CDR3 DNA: TGCGCCAGCAGCTTGAGGCAAGGGGCTGGAAACACCATATATTTT. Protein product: CASSLRQGAGNTIYF.

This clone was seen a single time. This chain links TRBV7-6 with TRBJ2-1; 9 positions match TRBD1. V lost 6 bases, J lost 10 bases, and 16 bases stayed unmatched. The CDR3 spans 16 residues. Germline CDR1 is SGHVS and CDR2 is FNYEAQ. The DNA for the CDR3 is TGTGCCAGCAGGCTAGCAGGGACAGGGATTGTAGGGGAGCAGTTCTTC. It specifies CASRLAGTGIVGEQFF.

CDR3 coding DNA: TGTGCCAGTAGTATGCGACCGTCGGTCAGGGGTAGGTTCGAGCAGTACTTC. Translating it yields CASSMRPSVRGRFEQYF. The chain joins TRBV19 to TRBJ2-7; D may be TRBD1 (6 bases). V lost 3 bases, J lost 6 bases, and 24 bases lay in between. CDR3 size: 17 residues. Germline V gives CDR1 LNHDA, CDR2 SQIVND (reference sequence).